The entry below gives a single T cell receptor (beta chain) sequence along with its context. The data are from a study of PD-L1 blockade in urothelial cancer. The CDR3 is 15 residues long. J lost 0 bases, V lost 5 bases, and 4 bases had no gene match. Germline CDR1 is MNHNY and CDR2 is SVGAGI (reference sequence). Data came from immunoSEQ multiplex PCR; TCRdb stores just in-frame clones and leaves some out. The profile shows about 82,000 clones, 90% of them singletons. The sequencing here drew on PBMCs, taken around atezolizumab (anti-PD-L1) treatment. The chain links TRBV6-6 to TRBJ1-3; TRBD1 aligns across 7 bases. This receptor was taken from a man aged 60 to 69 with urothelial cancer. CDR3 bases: TGTGCCAGCAGTAAAGACAGGGACTCTGGAAACACCATATATTTT. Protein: CASSKDRDSGNTIYF.